The present T cell receptor beta chain was sequenced within a study of T cells in Graves' hyperthyroidism and ophthalmopathy (dated by TCRdb to between 2019 and 2020). Regarding the research as a whole: Peripheral blood samples were taken at initial diagnosis, before any treatment was given. A discovery cohort of around 100 patients, 43 with Graves' ophthalmopathy and 55 to 60 with stable Graves' hyperthyroidism, was used to find distinguishing TCR V-J signatures. Prospective prediction of ophthalmopathy was tested in an independent validation cohort consisting of some 19 hyperthyroidism patients and some 15 patients who later progressed to ophthalmopathy. For training and testing, the 100 or so patients in the discovery cohort were randomly divided in a 7:3 ratio. Thyroid tissue and blood T-cell repertoires from roughly 6 Graves' hyperthyroidism patients were also compared in the study. Once sampling was done, hyperthyroidism patients were given methimazole at a starting dose of 30 mg daily, whereas ophthalmopathy patients were given high-dose intravenous methylprednisolone. According to the paper, TCR Vbeta CDR3 sequencing was carried out on approximately 140 peripheral blood samples, which came from fewer than 50 ophthalmopathy, about 75 hyperthyroidism and approximately 17 progressor patients. General conclusions and limits of the study: Blood samples also contained most of the expanded thyroid clonotypes (frequency above 0.001), which suggests that blood repertoires may reflect thyroid immune responses. In validation, progression to ophthalmopathy was predicted by the model with 70.59% sensitivity and around 75% specificity, a median of roughly six months before onset. No statistical method was used to fix the sample size in advance, and group allocation was not hidden from the investigators. In cross-validation, a model built on a 13 V-J signature told ophthalmopathy apart from stable hyperthyroidism with approximately 91% sensitivity and approximately 81% specificity, and in testing the same model reached 80%/75%.

The TCR beta CDR3 regions were amplified from RNA transcripts. For the first round of RT-PCR on the TCR CDR3, the HTBI primer set was used together with the Qiagen OneStep RT-PCR kit. A second multiplex PCR round built the libraries, followed by size selection and purification. Libraries were sequenced paired-end with 100 bp reads on an Illumina HiSeq2000. The paper's processing steps were these. SOAPnuke was used to process the raw data, with reads discarded if the reads contained adapters or uncalled bases, had a mean Phred below 15, or lacked an exact constant-primer or identifier match. COPE v1.2.5 was used to merge high-quality paired reads, and clonotypes were defined as unique nucleotide sequences. Clonotypes were aligned to IMGT TRBV, TRBD and TRBJ reference segments using MiTCR v1.1. Analysis was restricted to V-J combinations with a frequency above 0.0001, which covered about 99% of repertoires. The TCS score was defined as the ratio of F50 (clonal expansion) to E x V (chaos), calculated using BLOSUM62-based TCRdist between CDR3 peptides within each V-J. Welch's t-statistics and random forest reduced around 510 V-J features to under 15, which were used in a naive Bayes classifier (R e1071). TCRdb reprocessed the public reads (quality trimming at Q25 with fastp, clone calling with MiXCR) and kept in-frame beta chains. CDR3 protein duplicates are merged, each entry listing the most common genes and DNA. The authors' filters were not applied to this entry. The sample has about 520,000 distinct CDR3 sequences on record, about 24% of them singletons. About 11% of the sample is in the top ten clones.

The CDR3 starts with the cysteine, ends with the phenylalanine, and has 14 residues. Only the CDR3 DNA is retained, 42 bases long and in frame from the first base. Cut back by 3 bases and 0 bases, the V and J ends lie 5 bases apart. According to the germline V gene, CDR1 reads MNHNS and CDR2 reads SASEGT. Ophthalmopathy patients had moderately to severely active disease, with a Clinical Activity Score of 3 or more, a NOSPECS grade of 4 or more, and a disease duration of less than 3 months. Patients with uncontrolled infections, other autoimmune diseases, pregnancy or lactation were excluded. Diagnoses relied on clinical symptoms, serum thyroxine and TRAb, thyroid ultrasound and orbital computed tomography. PBMCs were separated from roughly 9.3 ml of fresh peripheral blood using Ficoll-Paque density gradient centrifugation. Total RNA was extracted using Trizol reagent, and RNA quality was assessed on an Agilent 2100 Bioanalyzer.

At least ten counts were recorded for this clonotype. Its recognized antigen is unknown. No base-level quality is on record; no much larger clone is a single base apart. The chain employs TRBV6-1 and TRBJ2-2; no confident D gene assignment can be made. The TCR sequence derives from a woman aged 25-40 years with Graves' ophthalmopathy. Material for sequencing was blood. The DNA sequence is given as TGTGCCAGCAGTGACAAAGCGAACACCGGGGAGCTGTTTTTT. Translated, this is CASSDKANTGELFF.